This passage covers 26 T cell receptor beta chains from one sample sequenced in a study of shared T cell receptors in the human thymus. Sequencing was performed with immunoSEQ multiplex PCR; in TCRdb, only in-frame clones are kept and a portion is missing. Seen here are approximately 660,000 clones, approximately 87% observed once, and the top ten hold 0.01%. These data also featured in a second study, about human thymus T cells.

Sequenced sample: thymocytes. These TCRs come from a boy less than two years old with a congenital heart defect.

The CDR3 DNA is TGTGCTAGTGGTTTGAAGTCCCTTCGGCGGACTAGCGATTACAATGAGCAGTTCTTC. Translating gives CASGLKSLRRTSDYNEQFF. The J gene is TRBJ2-1, the V gene TRBV12-5, with TRBD2 matching 9 bases. V shed 2 bases and J 4 bases; nucleotides not matched to a gene: 15. The CDR3 has 19 residues. Per germline, CDR1 LGHNT and CDR2 FRNRAP.

This chain uses TRBV7-9 with TRBJ2-1, with TRBD2 matching 10 bases. From germline, CDR1 is SEHNR and CDR2 FQNEAQ (reference sequence). Trimming cost V 3 bases and J 3 bases; bases outside gene matches: 2. The CDR3 spans 15 residues. The CDR3 nucleotides read TGTGCCAGCAGCTTTCCTAGCGGGAGCTACAATGAGCAGTTCTTC. It is translated as CASSFPSGSYNEQFF.

The rearrangement uses TRBV28 and TRBJ2-3, with a weak D call TRBD2 (6 bases). This CDR3 contains 15 residues. Trimming shortened V by 10 bases and J by 4 bases, and 21 bases separated the two germline ends. Per the germline V gene, CDR1 is MDHEN and CDR2 is SYDVKM. The CDR3 loop is CATNLEGHAADTQYF. The CDR3 region has the DNA TGTGCCACCAACTTGGAGGGCCATGCCGCAGATACGCAGTATTTT.

The chain recombines TRBV27 with TRBJ2-7, with a weak D call TRBD2 (7 bases). V was pared by 5 bases and J by 1 base, with 15 bases between. Looked up from germline, CDR1 is MNHEY and CDR2 is SMNVEV (reference sequence). The CDR3 covers 15 residues. The CDR3 DNA is TGTGCCAGCAGTCCCCCGGGGGGCGGATCCTACGAGCAGTACTTC. It specifies CASSPPGGGSYEQYF.

J is TRBJ2-1 and V is TRBV20-1; D remains unclear. CDR1 DFQATT and CDR2 SNEGSKA come from the germline V gene (reference sequence). V was cut by 6 bases and J by 10 bases, with 10 bases left in between. This CDR3 comprises 10 residues. CDR3 coding DNA: TGCAGTGCCGAACATGGCGAGCAGTTCTTC. It is translated as CSAEHGEQFF.

This sequence joins TRBV30 and TRBJ1-5; no reliable D call. The CDR3 has 13 amino acids. The ends were cut back, 5 bases at V and 6 bases at J, with 14 bases in the middle. The V gene's germline CDR1 is GTSNPN and CDR2 SVGIG (reference sequence). This CDR3 reads CAWAFGNRQPQHF. The CDR3 nucleotides are TGTGCCTGGGCTTTCGGGAACCGTCAGCCCCAGCATTTT.

This clone was detected only a few times. This chain joins TRBV10-3 and TRBJ2-1; 11 bases fit TRBD1. Germline CDR1 and CDR2: ENHRY and SYGVKD. The V gene end was trimmed by 4 bases and the J gene end by 0 bases; junction bases not matched to a gene: 8. The CDR3 has 18 residues. Here the CDR3 DNA reads TGTGCCATCAGTGCTGGACAGGGGGCGAATAACTCCTACAATGAGCAGTTCTTC. Its protein is CAISAGQGANNSYNEQFF.

The table lists this clone with a count of one. The rearrangement uses TRBV27 and TRBJ1-2; D is unresolved. V lost 4 bases and J 7 bases, leaving 10 bases between the germline ends. The CDR3 loop spans 12 amino acids. Germline CDR1 reads MNHEY; CDR2 reads SMNVEV (reference sequence). CDR3 in amino acids: CASSSRRSGYTF. In nucleotides, the CDR3 is TGTGCCAGCAGTTCCCGGAGGTCTGGCTACACCTTC.

This clone has only one observation. This rearrangement joins TRBV4-2 to TRBJ2-3; 11 bases fit TRBD2. This CDR3 spans 18 amino acids. Trimming cost V 2 bases and J 3 bases; bases outside gene matches: 10. The V gene's germline CDR1 is LGHNA and CDR2 YNFKEQ. For the CDR3, the DNA is TGTGCCAGCAGCCAATTCTATAGCGGGAGGGCAAAGACAGATACGCAGTATTTT. This sequence encodes CASSQFYSGRAKTDTQYF.

V is TRBV4-3 and J is TRBJ2-7; 11 positions match TRBD2. The CDR3 spans 19 residues. Losses at the gene ends were 3 bases for V and 0 bases for J; bases not matched to a gene: 13. Germline-derived CDR1 and CDR2 are LGHNA and YSLEER. The CDR3 nucleotides are TGCGCCAGCAGCCATTCCCGGACTAGCGGGCGACCTAACTCCTACGAGCAGTACTTC. It specifies CASSHSRTSGRPNSYEQYF.

This clone was seen only once. The chain links TRBV5-6 to TRBJ2-5, with 8 bases matching TRBD2. The V gene's germline CDR1 is SGHDT and CDR2 YYEEEE. Germline trimming cut 2 bases from V and 9 bases from J; bases unmatched to any gene: 3. The CDR3 contains 12 residues. The CDR3 DNA follows: TGTGCCAGCAGCTTACACGGGAGGGCCCAGTACTTC. Translated: CASSLHGRAQYF.

The chain combines TRBV30 with TRBJ2-2; 16 bases fit TRBD2. This CDR3 has 18 residues. The junction had 14 bases not matched to a gene; V was cut back by 7 bases and J by 6 bases. The germline V gene has CDR1 GTSNPN and CDR2 SVGIG (reference sequence). The CDR3 sequence: CAYSSGTSGRAGAGELFF. As DNA, the CDR3 is TGTGCCTACTCTTCCGGGACTAGCGGGAGGGCGGGGGCCGGGGAGCTGTTTTTT.

The chain is built from TRBV6-6 and TRBJ2-2, with D perhaps TRBD1 (5 bases). Per germline, CDR1 MNHNY and CDR2 SVGAGI (reference sequence). V was pared by 5 bases and J by 2 bases, with 6 bases between. This CDR3 is built from 13 residues. CDR3 DNA: TGTGCCAGCAGTAGGGGAAACACCGGGGAGCTGTTTTTT. It specifies CASSRGNTGELFF.

V and J are TRBV27 and TRBJ1-1; D is perhaps TRBD1 (5 bases). V shed 1 base and J shed 3 bases, with 12 bases lying between them. Germline lookup yields CDR1 MNHEY and CDR2 SMNVEV (reference sequence). The CDR3 sequence is 15 residues long. The CDR3 loop reads CASSLLGGGDTEAFF. CDR3 nucleotides: TGTGCCAGCAGTTTATTGGGGGGGGGAGACACTGAAGCTTTCTTT.

The table lists this clone with a few counts. Here the CDR3 DNA reads TGTGCCAGCAGCTTTACACAGTCCACAGATACGCAGTATTTT. Amino acid sequence: CASSFTQSTDTQYF. The genes are TRBV5-5 and TRBJ2-3; D gene unclear. Germline values: CDR1 SGHKS, CDR2 YYEKEE (reference sequence). Trimming left V 2 bases short and J 2 bases short, with 9 bases between. This CDR3 region has 14 residues.

The rearrangement links TRBV2 to TRBJ2-5; TRBD1 aligns across 12 bases. The CDR3 extends over 15 amino acids. Germline CDR1 reads SNHLY; CDR2 reads FYNNEI. V shed 3 bases and J 5 bases; nucleotides not matched to a gene: 4. The CDR3 sequence: CASSDWDRGRETQYF. CDR3 DNA: TGTGCCAGCAGTGATTGGGACAGGGGGCGGGAGACCCAGTACTTC.

J is TRBJ2-7 and V is TRBV4-3; D may be TRBD2 (5 bases). The CDR3 sequence is 15 residues long. Deletions cut 3 bases from V and 5 bases from J, with 17 bases between. The V gene's germline CDR1 is LGHNA and CDR2 YSLEER. CDR3 sequence reads: CASSQGAATDNEQYF. CDR3 nucleotide sequence: TGCGCCAGCAGCCAGGGAGCGGCAACCGACAACGAGCAGTACTTC.

This chain joins TRBV7-9 and TRBJ2-3; 10 nucleotides match TRBD1. The CDR3 has 18 residues. Germline CDR1 is SEHNR and CDR2 is FQNEAQ (reference sequence). V shed 5 bases and J 3 bases; nucleotides not matched to a gene: 14. The CDR3 loop reads CASSPWPGQGRVTDTQYF. In DNA form, the CDR3 reads TGTGCCAGCAGCCCATGGCCGGGACAGGGGAGGGTGACAGATACGCAGTATTTT.

This chain joins TRBV4-2 and TRBJ2-7, with TRBD2 matching 7 bases. Trimming at V came to 1 base and at J to 5 bases, leaving 5 bases not matched to a gene. Germline CDR1 is LGHNA and CDR2 is YNFKEQ. The CDR3 has 14 residues. CDR3 bases: TGTGCCAGCAGCCAAGCCGCGGGACTAAACGAGCAGTACTTC. Amino acids: CASSQAAGLNEQYF.

The genes are TRBV7-2 and TRBJ2-7; 8 positions match TRBD1. The trim removed 5 bases at V and 5 bases at J, leaving 11 bases unmatched. Germline V gene sequence: CDR1 SGHTA, CDR2 FQGNSA. The CDR3 length is 15 residues. The CDR3 DNA reads TGTGCCAGCAGCCGTAAGCGGACAGGGTTAGACGAGCAGTACTTC. Its protein is CASSRKRTGLDEQYF.

CDR3 DNA sequence: TGTGCCAGCAGTGACTCGGCCGGTAGGGGCGATACGCAGTATTTT. Amino acids: CASSDSAGRGDTQYF. This rearrangement joins TRBV6-4 to TRBJ2-3, with D perhaps matching TRBD1 (5 bases). V lost 0 bases and J lost 6, with 13 bases in between. Per the germline V gene, CDR1 is MRHNA and CDR2 is SNTAGT. The CDR3 is made up of 15 amino acids.

The rearrangement links TRBV5-3 to TRBJ2-5; 7 positions match TRBD2. TRBV5-3 is reported as an ORF; its role is uncertain. The CDR3 extends over 17 amino acids. V was pared by 2 bases and J by 4 bases, with 14 bases of the junction left unmatched. DNA of the CDR3: TGTGCCAGAAGCTTCACCCCCAGTGCGGGGGTAGGAGAGACCCAGTACTTC. This codes for CARSFTPSAGVGETQYF.

This chain joins TRBV6-1 and TRBJ2-2; D unresolved. Trimming took off 7 bases at V and 1 base at J, with 13 bases between the two ends. The CDR3 totals 15 residues. Germline CDR1 MNHNS, CDR2 SASEGT. The CDR3 region has the DNA TGTGCCAGCACCCTAGGCGGCGGGAACACCGGGGAGCTGTTTTTT. Encoded protein: CASTLGGGNTGELFF.

V usage is TRBV5-1 and J usage is TRBJ2-5; 7 bases fit TRBD1. J gave up 4 bases and V 3 bases, and 3 bases lay outside the gene matches. The germline CDR1 and CDR2 sequences are SGHRS and YFSETQ. CDR3 size: 13 residues. CDR3 DNA: TGCGCCAGCAGCTATGACAGGGTAGAGACCCAGTACTTC. This gives the protein CASSYDRVETQYF.

The chain combines TRBV19 with TRBJ1-2; 8 bases fit TRBD1. V was pared by 7 bases and J by 2 bases, with 6 bases of the junction left unmatched. From germline, CDR1 is LNHDA and CDR2 SQIVND (reference sequence). The CDR3 loop spans 14 amino acids. This CDR3 reads CASKVRQGNYGYTF. The CDR3 DNA reads TGTGCCAGTAAGGTCCGACAGGGGAACTATGGCTACACCTTC.

The rearrangement links TRBV5-6 to TRBJ2-1; 7 bases align to TRBD2. Trimming cost V 1 base and J 4 bases; bases outside gene matches: 8. This CDR3 spans 16 amino acids. CDR1 and CDR2 (germline): SGHDT, YYEEEE. For the CDR3, the DNA is TGTGCCAGCAGCTTGAACGCGGGAGTACGTTACAATGAGCAGTTCTTC. Its translation is CASSLNAGVRYNEQFF.